The T cell receptor beta chain under discussion was sequenced for a study of shared T cell receptors in the human thymus. Data came from immunoSEQ multiplex PCR; TCRdb stores just in-frame clones and leaves some out. The table includes almost 550,000 clones, 75% to 85% detected once. From germline, CDR1 is MDHEN and CDR2 SYDVKM. This CDR3 spans 14 amino acids. V lost 6 bases to trimming and J lost 5 bases; unmatched junction nucleotides: 8. This sample was shared with a second study, whose subject was human thymus T cells. According to that study: Related research described strongly overlapping thymic repertoires in unrelated people.

The sample was thymocytes. The sequence was obtained from a boy under three years old with a congenital heart defect. The V and J genes are TRBV28 and TRBJ2-7, with TRBD1 matching over 9 bases. The CDR3 sequence is CASRPQGAQNEQYF. In DNA form, the CDR3 reads TGTGCCAGCAGGCCACAGGGGGCGCAGAACGAGCAGTACTTC.